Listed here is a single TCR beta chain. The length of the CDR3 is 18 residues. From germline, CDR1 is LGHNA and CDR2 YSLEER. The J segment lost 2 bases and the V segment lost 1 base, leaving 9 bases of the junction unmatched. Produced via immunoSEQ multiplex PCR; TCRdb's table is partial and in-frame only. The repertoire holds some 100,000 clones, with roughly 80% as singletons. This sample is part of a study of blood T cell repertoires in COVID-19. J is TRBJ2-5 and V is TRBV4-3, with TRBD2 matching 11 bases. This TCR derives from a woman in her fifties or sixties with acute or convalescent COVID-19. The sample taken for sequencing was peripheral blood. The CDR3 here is CASSQGLGTSGSQETQYF. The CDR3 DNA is TGCGCCAGCAGCCAAGGTTTAGGGACTAGCGGCTCTCAAGAGACCCAGTACTTC.